Listed below are T cell receptor beta chains from one sample, sequenced in a study of blood T cell repertoires in COVID-19. Using immunoSEQ multiplex PCR, the repertoire was profiled, and TCRdb retains in-frame clones only, with some absent. The sample lists 180,000 or so clones; approximately 85% were seen once. Material for sequencing was peripheral blood. These receptors originate from a woman aged 80 or over with acute or convalescent COVID-19. Both conserved end residues are part of each CDR3. The D gene is left open where the match is weak. Size is stated for part of the rows, as once, few or many counts, or as a class when the clone is expanded.

d_call j_call v_call clone_size cdr3_nt cdr3_aa
TRBD2 TRBJ2-3 TRBV7-8 NA TGTGCCAGCAGCTTAGTAGCGGGAGGTAGGGCAGATACGCAGTATTTT CASSLVAGGRADTQYF
TRBD1 TRBJ2-7 TRBV10-1 NA TGCGCCAGCAGCTCGGACAGGGTCTCCTACGAGCAGTACTTC CASSSDRVSYEQYF
TRBD1 TRBJ1-2 TRBV10-2 NA TGCGCCAGCAGTGAGTTGCCCTGGGGGACAGAAAGGGACTATGGCTACACCTTC CASSELPWGTERDYGYTF
TRBD1 TRBJ1-6 TRBV10-3 NA TGTGCCACCCAGGGGGCCGTCAGAAATTCACCCCTCCACTTT CATQGAVRNSPLHF
NA TRBJ1-1 TRBV5-1 NA TGCGCCAGCAGCTTGGGCCCCGTTGGAGGAAACACTGAAGCTTTCTTT CASSLGPVGGNTEAFF
NA TRBJ2-5 TRBV3-1/TRBV3-2 NA TGTGCCAGCAGCCCCGGGGGACTCTCCCAAGAGACCCAGTACTTC CASSPGGLSQETQYF
NA TRBJ2-7 TRBV9 NA TGTGCCAGCAGCGTAGCGGGAGCCTACGAGCAGTACTTC CASSVAGAYEQYF
NA TRBJ1-2 TRBV9 NA TGTGCCAGCAGCCCAGCTCGGGGGTTAGGGGATGGCTACACCTTC CASSPARGLGDGYTF
NA TRBJ2-1 TRBV5-4 once TGTGCCAGCAGGCCCGCAGAGGTTCTTGAGCAGTTCTTC CASRPAEVLEQFF
NA TRBJ1-2 TRBV7-9 once TGTGCCAGCAGCTTACGGGGTCCAGGCTACACCTTC CASSLRGPGYTF
TRBD2 TRBJ2-2 TRBV9 NA TGTGCCAGCAGCGTTATAGCGGGGGGGCCGGACACCGGGGAGCTGTTTTTT CASSVIAGGPDTGELFF
NA TRBJ1-2 TRBV5-1 NA TGCGCCAGCAGCTTGGGGGGCACCCTTAACTATGGCTACACCTTC CASSLGGTLNYGYTF
TRBD1 TRBJ1-1 TRBV5-1 NA TGCGCCAGCAGCCCTCATCCATCGACAGGGATCACTGAAGCTTTCTTT CASSPHPSTGITEAFF
TRBD2 TRBJ2-1 TRBV9 NA TGTGCCAGCAGCGGGACTAGCGGGAGGGCCTTTGAGCAGTTCTTC CASSGTSGRAFEQFF
TRBD2 TRBJ2-1 TRBV2 NA TGTGCCAGCAGTGGGGGACTAGCCAATGAGCAGTTCTTC CASSGGLANEQFF
TRBD1 TRBJ1-5 TRBV5-1 NA TGCGCCAGCAGCCCTGGACAGGGACTCTATAGCAATCAGCCCCAGCATTTT CASSPGQGLYSNQPQHF
NA TRBJ2-1 TRBV7-2 NA TGTGCCAGCAGCCCTTTTGCGGGTTCCTACAATGAGCAGTTCTTC CASSPFAGSYNEQFF
NA TRBJ2-1 TRBV18 NA TGTGCCAGCACCTTTGACCTAGGTGGTGAGCAGTTCTTC CASTFDLGGEQFF
NA TRBJ2-1 TRBV4-1 NA TGCGCCAGCAGCCCTACTGTATACGATGAGCAGTTCTTC CASSPTVYDEQFF
TRBD2 TRBJ2-5 TRBV9 NA TGTGCCAGCAGCGTAGACATGGCGGGAGCGACCCAAGAGACCCAGTACTTC CASSVDMAGATQETQYF
TRBD1 TRBJ2-7 TRBV18 NA TGTGCCAGCTCACCACTAACAGGGGGCGAGGGGGAGCAGTACTTC CASSPLTGGEGEQYF
TRBD1 TRBJ2-3 TRBV4-1 NA TGCGCCAGCAGCCGGCAGACAGGGTGGACAGATACGCAGTATTTT CASSRQTGWTDTQYF
TRBD1 TRBJ2-1 TRBV19 NA TGTGCCAGCACTGACCTGGGACAGACCTACAATGAGCAGTTCTTC CASTDLGQTYNEQFF
NA TRBJ1-1 TRBV6-5 NA TGTGCCAGCAGGTTCACAGGACGGAACACTGAAGCTTTCTTT CASRFTGRNTEAFF
TRBD2 TRBJ2-5 TRBV7-2 NA TGTGCCAGCAGCTTAGCGGCGGGGGGTTTAGGGGAGACCCAGTACTTC CASSLAAGGLGETQYF
NA TRBJ1-1 TRBV29-1 NA TGCAGCGCCTGGACGGGGGGGATGTTGGGAGCTTTCTTT CSAWTGGMLGAFF
NA TRBJ1-6 TRBV15 NA TGTGCCACCAGCAGAGATTGGGGGGTCGGAGGAAATTCACCCCTCCACTTT CATSRDWGVGGNSPLHF
NA TRBJ1-1 TRBV5-4 NA TGTGCCAGCAGCATCGGGACAATGAACACTGAAGCTTTCTTT CASSIGTMNTEAFF
TRBD2 TRBJ2-5 TRBV6-2/TRBV6-3 NA TGTGCCAGCAGTTACTCGGGACTAGCGGAGGGGGAGACCCAGTACTTC CASSYSGLAEGETQYF
NA TRBJ1-1 TRBV27 NA TGTGCCACCTTCAATCCCTACGACAGGCTCACTGAAGCTTTCTTT CATFNPYDRLTEAFF
NA TRBJ1-1 TRBV6-5 NA TGTGCCAGCAGTTACCGGGGGGACACTGAAGCTTTCTTT CASSYRGDTEAFF
NA TRBJ2-7 TRBV5-4 NA TGTGCCAGCAGCCCTCATAACTCCGGGGGTAGCGAGCAGTACTTC CASSPHNSGGSEQYF
TRBD2 TRBJ2-1 TRBV7-6 NA TGTGCCAGCAGCTTATGGCCTAGCGGGAGCGATGAGCAGTTCTTC CASSLWPSGSDEQFF
TRBD2 TRBJ2-5 TRBV7-2 NA TGTGCCAGCAGCTTAGTCCTAGCGGGGGTGGGAGAGACCCAGTACTTC CASSLVLAGVGETQYF
NA TRBJ2-7 TRBV6-5 NA TGTGCCAGCACCCTAAGCCGTTCTGGAGCCTACGAGCAGTACTTC CASTLSRSGAYEQYF
NA TRBJ1-4 TRBV10-3 NA TGTGCCATCAGTGAGTCACTAACGGCGACTAATGAAAAACTGTTTTTT CAISESLTATNEKLFF
NA TRBJ1-5 TRBV5-5 NA TGTGCCAGCAGCCCTTCAGGTCCGCTTCTCGATCAGCCCCAGCATTTT CASSPSGPLLDQPQHF
TRBD2 TRBJ2-1 TRBV7-2 NA TGTGCCAGCAGCTCAGCGGGAGGTCTATACAATGAGCAGTTCTTC CASSSAGGLYNEQFF
TRBD2 TRBJ2-3 TRBV5-1 NA TGCGCCAGCAGCGGAACTAGCGGGGGGTACACAGATACGCAGTATTTT CASSGTSGGYTDTQYF
TRBD1 TRBJ1-3 TRBV10-3 few TGTGCCATCAGTGAGAGGGGGACAGGGCAATCGAGCCGTGGAAACACCATATATTTT CAISERGTGQSSRGNTIYF
NA TRBJ2-1 TRBV18 NA TGTGCCAGCTCACCACAGTGGCGGAGGGGAAATGAGCAGTTCTTC CASSPQWRRGNEQFF
NA TRBJ1-2 TRBV15 once TGTGCCACCAGCAGAGATGTCGAAGGGGACTATGGCTACACCTTC CATSRDVEGDYGYTF
NA TRBJ1-1 TRBV18 NA TGTGCCAGCTCACCACGCATTATCGGGGATGGAACTGAAGCTTTCTTT CASSPRIIGDGTEAFF
NA TRBJ2-7 TRBV29-1 NA TGCAGCGTTGATAGGGGGGGCGAGCAGTACTTC CSVDRGGEQYF
NA TRBJ2-1 TRBV5-1 once TGCGCCAGCAGCTTGGGCAGGGGGAGGAATGAGCAGTTCTTC CASSLGRGRNEQFF
NA TRBJ1-3 TRBV25-1 once TGTGCCAGCAGTGAATTGGGCCGAAACACCATATATTTT CASSELGRNTIYF
NA TRBJ1-3 TRBV3-1/TRBV3-2 NA TGTGCCAGCAGCCAAGATGTGCGCTCTGGAAACACCATATATTTT CASSQDVRSGNTIYF
NA TRBJ2-7 TRBV21-1 once TGTGCCAGCAGCGACCTACCATCGGCGGGGGTCCTAAGCTCCTACGAGCAGTACTTC CASSDLPSAGVLSSYEQYF
NA TRBJ1-5 TRBV7-2 NA TGTGCCAGCAGCTTATCCAGGTTGGTTGGCCAGCCCCAGCATTTT CASSLSRLVGQPQHF
TRBD2 TRBJ2-2 TRBV9 NA TGTGCCAGCAGCGTAGTTGGACTAGCGGTTACCGGGGAGCTGTTTTTT CASSVVGLAVTGELFF
NA TRBJ2-5 TRBV23-1 NA TGCGCCAGCAGTCAGCCCGGGAGTCACCGGGAGACCCAGTACTTC CASSQPGSHRETQYF
TRBD1 TRBJ2-3 TRBV7-2 NA TGTGCCAGCAGCTTAAAACAGGGGGTTTCAGATACGCAGTATTTT CASSLKQGVSDTQYF
NA TRBJ1-2 TRBV2 NA TGTGCCAGCACCGGGGGGGACGGCTACACCTTC CASTGGDGYTF
NA TRBJ2-7 TRBV7-9 NA TGTGCCAGCAGCTCCATTTCCGGGGGATACGAGCAGTACTTC CASSSISGGYEQYF
NA TRBJ2-2 TRBV19 NA TGTGCCAGTAGTCTACAACAGACGAACACCGGGGAGCTGTTTTTT CASSLQQTNTGELFF
NA TRBJ2-6 TRBV30 NA TGTGCCTGGAGTGGACTAAAAGGGGCCAACGTCCTGACTTTC CAWSGLKGANVLTF
TRBD1 TRBJ1-6 TRBV6-2/TRBV6-3 once TGTGCCAGCAGTGCTCCGGGACAGGGGTATTCACCCCTCCACTTT CASSAPGQGYSPLHF
NA TRBJ2-1 TRBV5-4 NA TGTGCCAGCAGCTTGGACGGTCAGGGCTCCTACAATGAGCAGTTCTTC CASSLDGQGSYNEQFF